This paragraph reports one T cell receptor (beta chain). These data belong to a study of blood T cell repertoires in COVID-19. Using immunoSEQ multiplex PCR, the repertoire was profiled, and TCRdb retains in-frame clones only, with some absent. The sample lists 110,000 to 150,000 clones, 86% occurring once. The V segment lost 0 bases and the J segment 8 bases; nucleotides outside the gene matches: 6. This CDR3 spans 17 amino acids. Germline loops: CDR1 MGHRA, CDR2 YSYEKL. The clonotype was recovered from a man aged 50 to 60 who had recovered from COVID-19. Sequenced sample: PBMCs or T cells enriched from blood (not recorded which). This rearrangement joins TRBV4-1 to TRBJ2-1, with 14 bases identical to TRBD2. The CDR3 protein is CASSQDVTSGGAYEQFF. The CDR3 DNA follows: TGCGCCAGCAGCCAAGATGTGACTAGCGGGGGGGCTTATGAGCAGTTCTTC.